This T cell receptor beta chain was observed in a study of cytomegalovirus exposure and HLA in healthy donors. As for the study in general: Later, an analysis reported that the approximately 120 validation repertoires had used the same platform as the roughly 700 first-cohort repertoires.

Points from the study as a whole: A few chains tied to CMV proved CMV antigen-specific in vitro. The classifier reportedly diagnosed cytomegalovirus status with high specificity and sensitivity. Most TCR sequences were rare, but some public TCRs occurred in many donors.

Regarding this clone: Antigen unknown.

CDR1 and CDR2 (germline): SNHLY, FYNNEI. CDR3 length equals 16 residues. V was shortened by 6 bases and J by 6 bases, with 21 bases between the two germline ends. Produced via immunoSEQ multiplex PCR; TCRdb's table is partial and in-frame only. The sample shows around 50,000 clones, approximately 95% of them seen only once. The sequenced material came from PBMCs. The chain links TRBV2 to TRBJ2-1; weak D call: TRBD1 (6 bases). This TCR came from a young woman in good health and CMV-seronegative. The CDR3 spells CASRGFRGSVVNEQFF. The CDR3 nucleotides are TGTGCCAGCAGAGGGTTCAGGGGAAGTGTCGTCAATGAGCAGTTCTTC.